This TCR beta chain was identified in a study of T-cell memory formation after mild COVID-19. Study background: Clusters of TCRs were largely donor specific. Study conclusions and caveats: Clones that got smaller from day 15 to 85 had even CD4/CD8, while clones growing later tipped toward CD4+. Of the contracting clones, CD4+ ones lay mainly in CM and EM, and CD8+ ones in EMRA.

To note about this clonotype: The antigen is not known.

The CDR3 contains 14 residues. The ends lost 6 bases at V and 5 bases at J; junction bases unmatched: 9. In germline, CDR1 is LNHNV, CDR2 YYDKDF (reference sequence). With constant-segment primers, 5'RACE yielded cDNA libraries of TCR alpha and TCR beta that carried sample barcodes and UMIs. TCRdb itself ran the 5' RACE reads through MiXCR, one entry per CDR3 protein. The sample yields just over 400,000 distinct CDR3 sequences, about 22% seen once. The chain carries TRBV15 and TRBJ2-5, with 7 bases lining up with TRBD2. Sequenced material: PBMCs or a T cell subset sorted from them (not recorded which). This receptor was identified in an adult woman who had mild COVID-19 (a few samples of this study predate the infection). Cell type and time point are not known. CDR3 amino acids: CATSWRELWETQYF. The CDR3 bases are TGTGCCACCAGTTGGCGGGAGCTATGGGAGACCCAGTACTTC.